The present T cell receptor (beta chain) was sequenced within a study of T cells in localized non-small cell lung cancer. General study results and limits: Appearances in adjacent lung were noted for a median roughly 58 of the top 100 tumor clones.

Data came from immunoSEQ multiplex PCR; TCRdb stores just in-frame clones and leaves some out. Altogether under 35,000 clones are present, roughly 87% being singletons, with the ten largest covering 4.2%. Germline assignment: CDR1 LNHDA and CDR2 SQIVND (reference sequence). The length of the CDR3 is 15 residues. V lost 6 bases, J lost 7 bases, and 19 bases lay in between. As regards this clone: Its specificity is not known.

This receptor was taken from a woman aged 35-75 years with stage III lung adenocarcinoma. The rearrangement links TRBV19 to TRBJ2-1, with D perhaps TRBD2 (6 bases). The sequencing used peripheral blood mononuclear cells, collected before any cancer treatment. The CDR3, as DNA: TGTGCCAGTAGCAAGGGGACTGCGCCTATTAATGAGCAGTTCTTC. This codes for CASSKGTAPINEQFF.